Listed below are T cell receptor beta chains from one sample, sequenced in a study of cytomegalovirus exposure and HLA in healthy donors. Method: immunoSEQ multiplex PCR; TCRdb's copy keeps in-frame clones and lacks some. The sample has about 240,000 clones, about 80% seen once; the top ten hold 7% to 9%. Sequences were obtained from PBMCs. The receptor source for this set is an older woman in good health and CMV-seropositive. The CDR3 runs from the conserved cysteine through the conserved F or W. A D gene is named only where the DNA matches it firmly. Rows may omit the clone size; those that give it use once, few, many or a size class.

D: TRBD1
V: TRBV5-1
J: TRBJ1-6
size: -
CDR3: CASSQDRERSPLHF
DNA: TGCGCCAGCAGCCAGGACAGGGAAAGATCACCCCTCCACTTT

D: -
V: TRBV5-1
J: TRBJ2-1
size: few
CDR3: CASSLLGGDYNEQFF
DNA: TGCGCCAGCAGCTTGTTAGGGGGGGACTACAATGAGCAGTTCTTC

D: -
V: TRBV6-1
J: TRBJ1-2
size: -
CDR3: CASSEDVGSGYTF
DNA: TGTGCCAGCAGTGAAGATGTAGGGAGTGGCTACACCTTC

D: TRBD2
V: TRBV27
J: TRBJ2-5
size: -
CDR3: CASSPLAGGQETQYF
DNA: TGTGCCAGCAGTCCCCTAGCGGGGGGCCAAGAGACCCAGTACTTC

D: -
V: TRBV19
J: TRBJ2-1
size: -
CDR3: CASSKTQRDEQFF
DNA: TGTGCCAGTAGTAAGACACAGCGGGATGAGCAGTTCTTC

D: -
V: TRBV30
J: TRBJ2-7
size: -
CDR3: CAWSGGLIGEQYF
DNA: TGTGCCTGGAGTGGTGGTTTAATCGGCGAGCAGTACTTC

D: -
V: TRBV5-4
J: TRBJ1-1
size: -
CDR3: CASSLPRATEAFF
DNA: TGTGCCAGCAGCTTGCCCAGGGCAACTGAAGCTTTCTTT

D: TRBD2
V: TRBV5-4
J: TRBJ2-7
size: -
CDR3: CASSFGMNPGGEQYF
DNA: TGTGCCAGCAGCTTTGGAATGAACCCCGGGGGGGAGCAGTACTTC

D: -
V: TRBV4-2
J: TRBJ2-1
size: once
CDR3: CASSQDSGGAYNEQFF
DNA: TGTGCCAGCAGCCAAGATTCGGGCGGGGCCTACAATGAGCAGTTCTTC

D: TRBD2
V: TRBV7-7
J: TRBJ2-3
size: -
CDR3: CASSPHPGGTQYF
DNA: TGTGCTAGCAGCCCCCACCCGGGAGGTACGCAGTATTTT

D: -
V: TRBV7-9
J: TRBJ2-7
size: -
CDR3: CASSLAGLAGEQYF
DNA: TGTGCCAGCAGCTTAGCGGGATTGGCGGGCGAGCAGTACTTC

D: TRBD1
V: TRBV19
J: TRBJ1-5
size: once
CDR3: CASSSYRGAGNQPQHF
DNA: TGTGCCAGTAGTTCGTACAGGGGGGCGGGCAATCAGCCCCAGCATTTT

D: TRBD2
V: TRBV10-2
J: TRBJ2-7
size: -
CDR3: CASSDPSGSSYEQYF
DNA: TGCGCCAGCAGCGACCCTAGCGGCAGCTCCTACGAGCAGTACTTC

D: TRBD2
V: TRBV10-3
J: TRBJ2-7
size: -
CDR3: CAISPPPSGRAPYEQYF
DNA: TGTGCCATCAGCCCCCCGCCTAGCGGGAGGGCCCCCTACGAGCAGTACTTC

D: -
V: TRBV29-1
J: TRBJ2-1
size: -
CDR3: CSVINNEQFF
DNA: TGCAGCGTTATAAACAATGAGCAGTTCTTC

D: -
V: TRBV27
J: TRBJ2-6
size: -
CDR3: CASSNQFPVRNVLTF
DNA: TGTGCCAGCAGCAACCAATTCCCAGTCCGTAACGTCCTGACTTTC

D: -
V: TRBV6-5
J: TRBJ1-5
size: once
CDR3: CASSKDPGSNQPQHF
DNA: TGTGCCAGCTCTAAGGATCCAGGTAGCAATCAGCCCCAGCATTTT

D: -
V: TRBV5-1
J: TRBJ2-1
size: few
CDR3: CASSLAAAYNEQFF
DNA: TGCGCCAGCAGCTTGGCTGCGGCATACAATGAGCAGTTCTTC

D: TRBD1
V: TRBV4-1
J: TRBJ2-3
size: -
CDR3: CASSHQTGSADTQYF
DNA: TGCGCCAGCAGCCATCAGACAGGGTCGGCAGATACGCAGTATTTT

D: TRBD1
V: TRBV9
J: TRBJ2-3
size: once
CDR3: CASSAPGQGGTDTQYF
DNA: TGTGCCAGCAGCGCCCCGGGACAGGGTGGCACAGATACGCAGTATTTT

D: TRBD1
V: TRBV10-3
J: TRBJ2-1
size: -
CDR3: CAISGVRQGGVDEQFF
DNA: TGTGCCATCAGTGGGGTTAGACAGGGTGGTGTGGATGAGCAGTTCTTC

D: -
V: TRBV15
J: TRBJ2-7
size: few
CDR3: CATSRDIAGNEQYF
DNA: TGTGCCACCAGCAGAGATATCGCAGGGAACGAGCAGTACTTC

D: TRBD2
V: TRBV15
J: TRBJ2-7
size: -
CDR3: CATSRDSAGGLNEQYF
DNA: TGTGCCACCAGCAGAGATTCAGCGGGGGGCTTGAACGAGCAGTACTTC

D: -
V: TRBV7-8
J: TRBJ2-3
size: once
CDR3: CASSLGVPQYF
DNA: TGTGCCAGCAGCTTAGGAGTTCCGCAGTATTTT

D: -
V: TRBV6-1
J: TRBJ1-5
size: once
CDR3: CASSNTGFWNQPQHF
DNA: TGTGCCAGCAGTAACACAGGGTTCTGGAATCAGCCCCAGCATTTT

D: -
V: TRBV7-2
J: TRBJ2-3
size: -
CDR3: CASSLPLTSTDTQYF
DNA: TGTGCCAGCAGCTTACCTTTGACTAGCACAGATACGCAGTATTTT

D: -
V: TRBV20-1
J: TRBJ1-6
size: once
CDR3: CSAGRWSLHF
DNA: TGCAGTGCTGGCCGATGGTCCCTCCACTTT

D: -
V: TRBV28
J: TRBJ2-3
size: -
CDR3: CASRARGEPDTQYF
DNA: TGTGCCAGCAGGGCCCGCGGGGAACCAGATACGCAGTATTTT

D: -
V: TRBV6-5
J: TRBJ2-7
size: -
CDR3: CASSRTGDLTYEQYF
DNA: TGTGCCAGCAGCCGCACAGGGGACTTAACTTACGAGCAGTACTTC

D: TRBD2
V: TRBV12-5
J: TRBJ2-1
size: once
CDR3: CASGRTSGREGNEQFF
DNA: TGTGCTAGTGGACGAACTAGCGGGAGGGAGGGGAATGAGCAGTTCTTC

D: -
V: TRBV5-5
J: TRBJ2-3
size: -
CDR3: CASSLSARGTDTQYF
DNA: TGTGCCAGCAGCTTGTCGGCCCGGGGCACAGATACGCAGTATTTT

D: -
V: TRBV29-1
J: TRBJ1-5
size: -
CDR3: CSVGGQTNQPQHF
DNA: TGCAGCGTGGGCGGACAGACAAATCAGCCCCAGCATTTT

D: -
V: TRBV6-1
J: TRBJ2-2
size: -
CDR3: CASSLGQGNTGELFF
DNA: TGTGCCAGCAGCCTGGGACAAGGAAACACCGGGGAGCTGTTTTTT

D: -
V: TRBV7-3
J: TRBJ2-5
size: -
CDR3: CASSLPSQETQYF
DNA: TGTGCCAGCAGCTTACCTAGCCAAGAGACCCAGTACTTC

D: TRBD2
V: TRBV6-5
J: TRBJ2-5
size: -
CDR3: CASIGAGQETQYF
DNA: TGTGCCAGCATCGGAGCGGGACAAGAGACCCAGTACTTC

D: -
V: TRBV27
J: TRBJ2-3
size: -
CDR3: CASKETDTQYF
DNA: TGTGCCAGCAAAGAGACAGATACGCAGTATTTT

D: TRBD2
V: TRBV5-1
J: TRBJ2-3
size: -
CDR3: CASSLPSGKDTQYF
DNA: TGCGCCAGCAGCTTGCCTAGCGGGAAGGATACGCAGTATTTT

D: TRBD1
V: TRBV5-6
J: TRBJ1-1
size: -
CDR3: CASSSPLDRGTEAFF
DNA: TGTGCCAGCAGCTCTCCCCTGGACAGGGGCACTGAAGCTTTCTTT

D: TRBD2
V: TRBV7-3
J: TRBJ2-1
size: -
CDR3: CASSPGTSVAEQFF
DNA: TGTGCCAGCAGCCCCGGGACTAGCGTTGCTGAGCAGTTCTTC

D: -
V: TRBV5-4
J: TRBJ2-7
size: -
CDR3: CASSWDISAYEQYF
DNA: TGTGCCAGCAGCTGGGACATTAGTGCCTACGAGCAGTACTTC

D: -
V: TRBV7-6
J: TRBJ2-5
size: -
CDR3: CASSLQGSQETQYF
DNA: TGTGCCAGCAGCTTACAGGGGAGCCAAGAGACCCAGTACTTC

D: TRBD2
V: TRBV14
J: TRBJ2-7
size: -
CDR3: CASEAGFGNEQYF
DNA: TGTGCCAGCGAAGCGGGGTTTGGGAACGAGCAGTACTTC

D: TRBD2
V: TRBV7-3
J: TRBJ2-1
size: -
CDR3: CASSLAGVRNNEQFF
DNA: TGTGCCAGCAGCTTAGCGGGAGTACGGAACAATGAGCAGTTCTTC

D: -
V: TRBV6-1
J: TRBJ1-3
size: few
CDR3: CASILQGTGNTIYF
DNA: TGTGCCAGCATTTTACAGGGCACTGGAAACACCATATATTTT

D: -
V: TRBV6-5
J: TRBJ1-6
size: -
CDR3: CASSYADRRDSPLHF
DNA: TGTGCCAGCAGTTACGCGGATAGGAGAGATTCACCCCTCCACTTT

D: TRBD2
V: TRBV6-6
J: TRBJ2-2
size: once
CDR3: CASSPSGSGAGELFF
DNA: TGTGCCAGCAGTCCTAGCGGGAGTGGAGCCGGGGAGCTGTTTTTT